The 22 T cell receptor beta chains below come from one sample, sequenced in a study of cytomegalovirus exposure and HLA in healthy donors. The PCR ran on 60 Vbeta and 13 Jbeta primers. Profiling relied on immunoSEQ multiplex PCR, and the TCRdb table lists in-frame clones only, not all of them. The sample carries about 180,000 clones, around 78% recorded once. Sequenced input: PBMCs. The receptor source for this set is a young man in good health and CMV-seronegative.

This chain connects TRBV27 to TRBJ1-4; D is possibly TRBD1 (5 bases). V was clipped by 7 bases and J by 4 bases, with 10 bases between them. Germline values: CDR1 MNHEY, CDR2 SMNVEV (reference sequence). This CDR3 is built from 13 residues. CDR3 sequence reads: CASKGHLNEKLFF. The CDR3, as DNA: TGTGCCAGCAAAGGACACCTTAATGAAAAACTGTTTTTT. The whole variable domain, filled in from reference TRBV27 and TRBJ1-4, reads EAQVTQNPRYLITVTGKKLTVTCSQNMNHEYMSWYRQDPGLGLRQIYYSMNVEVTDKGDVPEGYKVSRKEKRNFPLILESPSPNQTSLYFCASKGHLNEKLFFGSGTQLSVL.

A few counts support this clone. J is TRBJ2-6 and V is TRBV5-4; 10 nucleotides line up with TRBD1. J lost 0 bases, V lost 4 bases, and 10 bases had no gene match. This CDR3 is built from 19 residues. The V gene's germline CDR1 is SGHNT and CDR2 YYREEE (reference sequence). The CDR3 sequence: CASSLPTGGPSSGANVLTF. CDR3 nucleotide sequence: TGTGCCAGCAGCCTCCCGACAGGGGGCCCGAGCTCTGGGGCCAACGTCCTGACTTTC.

The V and J genes are TRBV9 and TRBJ1-6; TRBD1 aligns across 7 bases. V lost 4 bases, J lost 11 bases, and 9 bases stayed unmatched. This CDR3 has 14 amino acids. Germline CDR1 reads SGDLS; CDR2 reads YYNGEE. The CDR3 is CASSSTEGAAPLHF. CDR3 nucleotides: TGTGCCAGCAGCTCTACTGAGGGGGCGGCACCCCTCCACTTT.

This chain links TRBV7-3 with TRBJ1-1; D possibly corresponds to TRBD1 (6 bases). V lost 3 bases, J lost 4 bases, and 15 bases lay in between. This CDR3 contains 15 residues. Germline assignment: CDR1 SGHTA and CDR2 FQGTGA. This CDR3 is CASSFSGVAGTEAFF. Written as DNA, the CDR3 is TGTGCCAGCAGCTTCTCAGGGGTCGCTGGCACTGAAGCTTTCTTT.

CDR3 DNA: TGTGCCAGCAGACGGCAGGCCTCCTACGAGCAGTACTTC. Encoded protein: CASRRQASYEQYF. The V and J genes are TRBV28 and TRBJ2-7; D is unclear. The CDR3 spans 13 residues. The germline V gene has CDR1 MDHEN and CDR2 SYDVKM. V lost 6 bases and J 0 bases, leaving 9 bases between the germline ends. Using reference TRBV28 and TRBJ2-7 for the parts outside the CDR3, the full variable domain is DVKVTQSSRYLVKRTGEKVFLECVQDMDHENMFWYRQDPGLGLRLIYFSYDVKMKEKGDIPEGYSVSREKKERFSLILESASTNQTSMYLCASRRQASYEQYFGPGTRLTVT.

This clone was counted between two and nine times. The V and J genes are TRBV19 and TRBJ1-6; 7 positions match TRBD1. The ends lost 6 bases at V and 6 bases at J; junction bases unmatched: 5. This CDR3 has 14 amino acids. CDR1 LNHDA and CDR2 SQIVND come from the germline V gene (reference sequence). The CDR3 region is CASRQRDSNSPLHF. The CDR3 DNA reads TGTGCCAGTAGGCAACGGGACAGTAATTCACCCCTCCACTTT.

As for this clone: Other DNA sequences in this specimen translate into the identical CDR3. This chain joins TRBV5-1 and TRBJ1-5, with TRBD1 as a possible D gene (5 bases). The CDR3 spans 15 residues. V was shortened by 0 bases and J by 4 bases, with 11 bases between the two germline ends. Germline lookup yields CDR1 SGHRS and CDR2 YFSETQ. As DNA, the CDR3 is TGCGCCAGCAGCTTGGGGGGGGTAGGGAATCAGCCCCAGCATTTT. Its protein product is CASSLGGVGNQPQHF.

This CDR3 is CASSLVPSYNEQFF. The CDR3 nucleotides read TGCGCCAGCAGCTTGGTTCCCTCGTACAATGAGCAGTTCTTC. The chain recombines TRBV5-1 with TRBJ2-1; unclear D gene. This CDR3 is 14 amino acids long. V was cut by 0 bases and J by 4 bases, with 8 bases left in between. Germline V gene sequence: CDR1 SGHRS, CDR2 YFSETQ.

This chain connects TRBV2 to TRBJ1-2; a weak D match, TRBD1 (6 bases). CDR1 is SNHLY and CDR2 is FYNNEI in the germline V gene. The V and J ends lost 3 bases and 7 bases respectively, with 12 bases between them. The CDR3 has 13 residues. The CDR3: CASSDAGGPGYTF. CDR3 bases: TGTGCCAGCAGTGATGCGGGGGGGCCTGGCTACACCTTC.

The V and J genes are TRBV5-1 and TRBJ2-5; possibly TRBD2 for D (5 bases). From germline, CDR1 is SGHRS and CDR2 YFSETQ. The V and J ends lost 0 bases and 5 bases respectively, with 14 bases between them. The CDR3 spans 15 residues. The CDR3: CASSLGGGSLETQYF. CDR3 nucleotide sequence: TGCGCCAGCAGCTTGGGTGGAGGCTCTCTGGAGACCCAGTACTTC.

For this clone: Other DNA sequences in the sample encode the same CDR3. V usage is TRBV6-1 and J usage is TRBJ1-5; maybe TRBD1 (5 bases). V lost 6 bases and J lost 2, with 5 bases in between. Germline assignment: CDR1 MNHNS and CDR2 SASEGT. The CDR3 spans 12 residues. The CDR3 DNA reads as TGTGCCAGCAGGACAGGCAATCAGCCCCAGCATTTT. It encodes CASRTGNQPQHF.

This clone was observed a handful of times. The chain uses TRBV19 and TRBJ2-4, with 9 bases matching TRBD2. The V segment lost 4 bases and the J segment 2 bases; nucleotides outside the gene matches: 6. The CDR3 has 16 residues. Germline assignment: CDR1 LNHDA and CDR2 SQIVND (reference sequence). The DNA of the CDR3 is TGTGCCAGTAGTAAGGGCGGGAGGGCCACCAAAAACATTCAGTACTTC. Translated: CASSKGGRATKNIQYF.

This chain joins TRBV6-1 and TRBJ2-7; the D is unclear. The CDR3 is 11 amino acids. Germline V gene data show CDR1 as MNHNS and CDR2 as SASEGT. The V end lost 3 bases, the J end lost 3 bases, and 3 bases lay between the germline ends. The CDR3 nucleotides read TGTGCCAGCAGTGACTTCTACGAGCAGTACTTC. It codes for CASSDFYEQYF.

CDR3: CASSPRDRGTGELFF. CDR3 in DNA: TGTGCCAGCAGCCCCCGGGACAGGGGGACCGGGGAGCTGTTTTTT. The rearrangement joins TRBV9 to TRBJ2-2, with 11 bases that match TRBD1. The CDR3 extends over 15 amino acids. Germline V gives CDR1 SGDLS, CDR2 YYNGEE. The J segment lost 5 bases and the V segment lost 4 bases, leaving 4 bases of the junction unmatched.

This chain joins TRBV29-1 and TRBJ1-5; TRBD1 matches at 8 bases. Germline values: CDR1 SQVTM, CDR2 ANQGSEA. This CDR3 spans 13 amino acids. The V and J ends lost 6 bases and 1 base, in that order; junction bases with no gene match: 2. CDR3 in DNA: TGCAGCGTCCAGGGGGCGAGCAATCAGCCCCAGCATTTT. Translation gives CSVQGASNQPQHF.

This clone was recorded only once. This chain connects TRBV9 to TRBJ2-3; D remains unclear. V was cut by 2 bases and J by 2 bases, with 12 bases left in between. This CDR3 has 15 amino acids. Looked up from germline, CDR1 is SGDLS and CDR2 is YYNGEE. The CDR3 sequence: CASSVLSTTTDTQYF. CDR3 DNA: TGTGCCAGCAGCGTTTTAAGCACCACCACAGATACGCAGTATTTT.

V and J are TRBV25-1 and TRBJ1-2, with a tentative D call TRBD1 (5 bases). CDR1 is MGHDK, CDR2 SYGVNS, per germline. The CDR3 contains 12 residues. The CDR3 DNA is TGTGCATACCTCCGAGACAGTTATGGCTACACCTTC. Translating gives CAYLRDSYGYTF.

This clone appeared a single time. The J gene is TRBJ2-1, the V gene TRBV6-5, with 8 bases fitting TRBD2. This CDR3 spans 14 amino acids. The V and J ends lost 6 bases and 5 bases, in that order; junction bases with no gene match: 6. Germline V gene lookup returns CDR1 MNHEY and CDR2 SVGAGI. CDR3 nucleotide sequence: TGTGCCAGCAGGGGGAGCGGGGGAAACAATGAGCAGTTCTTC. Translating it yields CASRGSGGNNEQFF.

This chain connects TRBV10-3 to TRBJ1-2; 8 nucleotides line up with TRBD1. J was trimmed by 4 bases and V by 4 bases; bases with no gene match: 8. Germline assignment: CDR1 ENHRY and CDR2 SYGVKD. This CDR3 is built from 15 residues. CDR3 nucleotides: TGTGCCATCAGTGGGGCCGGACAGGGAACCTATGGCTACACCTTC. Protein sequence: CAISGAGQGTYGYTF.

The rearrangement joins TRBV19 to TRBJ1-2, with D possibly matching TRBD1 (5 bases). Trimming removed 7 bases at V and 5 bases at J, with 17 bases between. The CDR3 length is 14 residues. CDR1 is LNHDA and CDR2 is SQIVND in the germline V gene (reference sequence). The CDR3 region is CASNKQSSGYGYTF. The CDR3 nucleotides are TGTGCCAGTAACAAACAGTCATCAGGGTATGGCTACACCTTC.

The gene calls are TRBV18 and TRBJ1-2; no clear D gene. Germline CDR1 and CDR2: KGHSH and LQKENI. Deletions cut 0 bases from V and 6 bases from J, with 8 bases between. CDR3 length: 13 amino acids. CDR3 nucleotides: TGTGCCAGCTCACCACCGGGGAGCAATGGCTACACCTTC. Translated, it gives CASSPPGSNGYTF. The variable domain in full, with the rest retrieved from reference TRBV18 and TRBJ1-2, is NAGVMQNPRHLVRRRGQEARLRCSPMKGHSHVYWYRQLPEEGLKFMVYLQKENIIDESGMPKERFSAEFPKEGPSILRIQQVVRGDSAAYFCASSPPGSNGYTFGSGTRLTVV.

The rearrangement links TRBV6-1 to TRBJ1-1, with D possibly being TRBD1 (5 bases). The CDR3 spans 13 residues. Trimming stripped 5 bases from V and 5 bases from J, with 12 bases between. Germline loops: CDR1 MNHNS, CDR2 SASEGT. CDR3 coding DNA: TGTGCCAGCAGTTTATTAAGGGGAACTGAAGCTTTCTTT. As protein: CASSLLRGTEAFF.